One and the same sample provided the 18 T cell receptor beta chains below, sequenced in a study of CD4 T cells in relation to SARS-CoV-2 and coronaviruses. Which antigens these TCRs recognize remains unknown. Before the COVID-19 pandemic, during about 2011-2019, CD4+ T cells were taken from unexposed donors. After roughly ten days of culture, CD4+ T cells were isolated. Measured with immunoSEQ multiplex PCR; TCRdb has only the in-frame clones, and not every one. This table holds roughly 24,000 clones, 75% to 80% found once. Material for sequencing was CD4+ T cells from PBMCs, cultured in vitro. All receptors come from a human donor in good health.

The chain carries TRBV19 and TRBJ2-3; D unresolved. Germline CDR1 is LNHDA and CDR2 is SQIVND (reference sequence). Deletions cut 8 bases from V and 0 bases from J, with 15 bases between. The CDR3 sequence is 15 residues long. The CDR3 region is CASSSRATSTDTQYF. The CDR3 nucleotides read TGTGCCAGTTCGAGTCGGGCGACAAGCACAGATACGCAGTATTTT.

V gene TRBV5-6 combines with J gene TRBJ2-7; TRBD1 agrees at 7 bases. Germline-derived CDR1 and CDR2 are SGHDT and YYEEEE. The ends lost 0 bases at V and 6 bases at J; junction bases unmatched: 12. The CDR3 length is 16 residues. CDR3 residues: CASSLGARQGFREQYF. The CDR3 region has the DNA TGTGCCAGCAGCTTGGGCGCGCGACAGGGATTTCGCGAGCAGTACTTC.

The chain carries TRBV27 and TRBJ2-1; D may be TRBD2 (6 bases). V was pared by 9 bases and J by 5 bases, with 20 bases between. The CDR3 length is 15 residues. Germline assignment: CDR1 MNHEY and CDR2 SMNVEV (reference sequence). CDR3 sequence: CASIPAPGVNNEQFF. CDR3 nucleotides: TGTGCCAGTATACCCGCCCCGGGGGTCAACAATGAGCAGTTCTTC.

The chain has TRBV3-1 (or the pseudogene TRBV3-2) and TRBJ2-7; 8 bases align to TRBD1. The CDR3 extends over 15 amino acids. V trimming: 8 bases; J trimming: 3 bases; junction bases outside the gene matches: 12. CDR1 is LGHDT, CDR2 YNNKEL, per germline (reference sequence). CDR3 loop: CASGGLGQVSYEQYF. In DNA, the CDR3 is TGTGCCAGCGGAGGGCTGGGACAGGTCAGCTACGAGCAGTACTTC.

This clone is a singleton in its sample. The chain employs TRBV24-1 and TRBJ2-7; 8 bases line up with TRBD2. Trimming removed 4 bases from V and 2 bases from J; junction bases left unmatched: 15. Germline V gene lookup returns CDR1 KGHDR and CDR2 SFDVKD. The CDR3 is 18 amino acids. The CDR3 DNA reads TGTGCCACCAGTGAAACCCCAGCGGGGGCAGGGACGACCTACGAGCAGTACTTC. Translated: CATSETPAGAGTTYEQYF.

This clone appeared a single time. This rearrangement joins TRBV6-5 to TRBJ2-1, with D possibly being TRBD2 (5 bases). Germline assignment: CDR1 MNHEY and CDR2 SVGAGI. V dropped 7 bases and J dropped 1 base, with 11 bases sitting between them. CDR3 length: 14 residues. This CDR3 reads CASNRDGSYNEQFF. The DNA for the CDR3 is TGTGCCAGCAACCGGGATGGTTCCTACAATGAGCAGTTCTTC.

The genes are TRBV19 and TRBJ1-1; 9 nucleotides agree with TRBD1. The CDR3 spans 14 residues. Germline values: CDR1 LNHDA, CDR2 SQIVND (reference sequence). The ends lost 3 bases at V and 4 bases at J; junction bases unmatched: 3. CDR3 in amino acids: CASSIGTGRTEAFF. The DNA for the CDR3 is TGTGCCAGTAGTATCGGGACAGGGCGCACTGAAGCTTTCTTT.

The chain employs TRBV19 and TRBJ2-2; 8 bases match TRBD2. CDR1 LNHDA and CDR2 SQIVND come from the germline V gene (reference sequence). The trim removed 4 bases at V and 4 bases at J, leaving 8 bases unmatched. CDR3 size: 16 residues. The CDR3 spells CASSTTGTRATGELFF. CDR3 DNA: TGTGCCAGTAGTACGACCGGGACTAGAGCCACCGGGGAGCTGTTTTTT.

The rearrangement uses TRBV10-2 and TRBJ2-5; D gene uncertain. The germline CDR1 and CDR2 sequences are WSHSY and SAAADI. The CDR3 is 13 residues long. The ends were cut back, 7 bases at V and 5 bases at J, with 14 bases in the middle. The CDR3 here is CASTLGMGETQYF. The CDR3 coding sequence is TGCGCCAGCACCCTAGGGATGGGGGAGACCCAGTACTTC.

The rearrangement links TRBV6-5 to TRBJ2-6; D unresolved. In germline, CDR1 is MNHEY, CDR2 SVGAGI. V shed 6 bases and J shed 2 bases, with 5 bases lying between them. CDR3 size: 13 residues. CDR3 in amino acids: CASSLTGANVLTF. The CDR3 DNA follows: TGTGCCAGCAGCCTGACTGGGGCCAACGTCCTGACTTTC.

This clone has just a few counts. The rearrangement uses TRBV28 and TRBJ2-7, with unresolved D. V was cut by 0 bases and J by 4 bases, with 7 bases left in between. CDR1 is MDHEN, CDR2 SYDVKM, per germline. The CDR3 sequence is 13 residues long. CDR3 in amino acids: CASSLWQGYEQYF. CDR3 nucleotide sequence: TGTGCCAGCAGTTTATGGCAAGGGTACGAGCAGTACTTC.

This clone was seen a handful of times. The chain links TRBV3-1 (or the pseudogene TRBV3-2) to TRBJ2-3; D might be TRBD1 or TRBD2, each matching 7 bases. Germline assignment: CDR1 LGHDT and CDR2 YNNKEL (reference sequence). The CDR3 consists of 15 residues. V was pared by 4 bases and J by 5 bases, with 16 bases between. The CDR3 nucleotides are TGTGCCAGCAGCCCCCAGGGGGGGGCGCGAGATACGCAGTATTTT. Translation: CASSPQGGARDTQYF.

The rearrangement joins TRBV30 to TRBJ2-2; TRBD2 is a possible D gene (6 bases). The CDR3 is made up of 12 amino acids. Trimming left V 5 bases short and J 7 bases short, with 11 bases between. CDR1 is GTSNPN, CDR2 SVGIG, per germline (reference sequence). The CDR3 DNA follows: TGTGCCTGGGTTGCGGGACTCGGGGAGCTGTTTTTT. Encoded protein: CAWVAGLGELFF.

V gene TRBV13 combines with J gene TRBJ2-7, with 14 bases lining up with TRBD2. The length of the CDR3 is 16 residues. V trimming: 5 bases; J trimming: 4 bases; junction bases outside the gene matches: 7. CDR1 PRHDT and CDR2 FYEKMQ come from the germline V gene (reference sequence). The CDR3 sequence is CASSPPTSGRVYEQYF. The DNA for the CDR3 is TGTGCCAGCAGCCCCCCGACTAGCGGGAGGGTTTACGAGCAGTACTTC.

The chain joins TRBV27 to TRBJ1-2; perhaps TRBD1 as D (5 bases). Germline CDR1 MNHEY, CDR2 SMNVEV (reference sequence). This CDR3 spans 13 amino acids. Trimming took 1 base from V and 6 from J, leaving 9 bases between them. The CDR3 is CASSLYGGHGYTF. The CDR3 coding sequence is TGTGCCAGCAGTTTATATGGGGGACATGGCTACACCTTC.

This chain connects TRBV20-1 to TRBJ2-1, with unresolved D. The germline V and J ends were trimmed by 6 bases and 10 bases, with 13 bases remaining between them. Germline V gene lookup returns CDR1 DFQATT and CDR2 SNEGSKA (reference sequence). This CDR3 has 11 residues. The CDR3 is CSAGRGGEQFF. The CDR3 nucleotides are TGCAGTGCCGGCCGCGGTGGGGAGCAGTTCTTC.

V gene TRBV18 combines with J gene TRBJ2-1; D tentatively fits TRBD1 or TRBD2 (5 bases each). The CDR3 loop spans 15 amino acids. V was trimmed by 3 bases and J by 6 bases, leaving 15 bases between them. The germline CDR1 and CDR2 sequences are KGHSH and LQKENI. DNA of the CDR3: TGTGCCAGCTCACCTTGGGGGAAAGCTGGCAATGAGCAGTTCTTC. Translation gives CASSPWGKAGNEQFF.

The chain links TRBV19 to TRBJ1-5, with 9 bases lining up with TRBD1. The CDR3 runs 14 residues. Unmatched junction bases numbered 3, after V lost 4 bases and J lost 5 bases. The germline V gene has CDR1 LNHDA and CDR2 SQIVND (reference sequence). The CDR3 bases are TGTGCCAGTAGTAAGACAGGGGGGGATCAGCCCCAGCATTTT. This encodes CASSKTGGDQPQHF.